These 10 T cell receptor beta chains were sequenced from one sample in a study of cytomegalovirus exposure and HLA in healthy donors. This PCR relied on a set of 60 Vbeta primers and 13 Jbeta primers. Profiled with immunoSEQ multiplex PCR; TCRdb holds only in-frame clones, not every one. The table shows approximately 200,000 clones, with about three quarters occurring only once. Sample: PBMCs. The receptor source for this set is a man aged 35 to 55 in good health and CMV-seronegative.

V gene TRBV5-1 combines with J gene TRBJ2-5; 7 bases match TRBD2. Germline CDR1 SGHRS, CDR2 YFSETQ. The ends lost 4 bases at V and 5 bases at J; junction bases unmatched: 11. CDR3 length: 15 residues. Here the CDR3 DNA reads TGCGCCAGCAGCGGTTTAAGGGTCGGGGGGGAGACCCAGTACTTC. Translated: CASSGLRVGGETQYF.

This chain connects TRBV18 to TRBJ1-3; D is unresolved. This CDR3 has 14 residues. V was trimmed by 11 bases and J by 0 bases, leaving 14 bases between them. The germline V gene encodes CDR1 KGHSH and CDR2 LQKENI. The CDR3 reads CAAEAGSSGNTIYF. CDR3 coding DNA: TGTGCCGCTGAAGCAGGAAGCTCTGGAAACACCATATATTTT.

V usage is TRBV27 and J usage is TRBJ2-1; D remains unclear. V lost 3 bases to trimming and J lost 3 bases, with 3 bases between them. Germline-derived CDR1 and CDR2 are MNHEY and SMNVEV (reference sequence). CDR3 length equals 12 residues. The CDR3, as DNA: TGTGCCAGCAGTTTTAACTACAATGAGCAGTTCTTC. It is translated as CASSFNYNEQFF.

This clone was detected once. The chain is built from TRBV27 and TRBJ2-2, with 7 bases aligning to TRBD1. This CDR3 region has 14 residues. Germline CDR1 is MNHEY and CDR2 is SMNVEV (reference sequence). J lost 6 bases, V lost 5 bases, and 6 bases had no gene match. The CDR3 DNA sequence: TGTGCCAGCAGTCCCCACCAGGGGGCCGGGGAGCTGTTTTTT. Amino acids: CASSPHQGAGELFF.

V gene TRBV4-1 combines with J gene TRBJ2-7; 10 bases line up with TRBD1. CDR1 MGHRA and CDR2 YSYEKL come from the germline V gene. The CDR3 contains 10 residues. V was clipped by 11 bases and J by 12 bases; unmatched bases: 7. The CDR3: CAAGQGGWYF. The CDR3 DNA is TGCGCCGCTGGACAGGGGGGATGGTACTTC.

Only a few counts were recorded for this clone. The sample contains more than one DNA sequence encoding this CDR3. The chain couples TRBV27 to TRBJ2-7; D is uncertain. Trimming removed 5 bases from V and 3 bases from J, with 11 bases in between. CDR3 length: 13 amino acids. The germline gives CDR1 MNHEY, CDR2 SMNVEV (reference sequence). The CDR3 DNA sequence: TGTGCCAGCAGTCCCCCGAGCCACTACGAGCAGTACTTC. The encoded protein is CASSPPSHYEQYF.

The chain combines TRBV29-1 with TRBJ2-7; a possible D gene is TRBD1 (6 bases). The CDR3 length is 12 residues. V was trimmed by 6 bases and J by 1 base, leaving 10 bases between them. The germline V gene encodes CDR1 SQVTM and CDR2 ANQGSEA. The CDR3 sequence: CSVGTRSYEQYF. The CDR3 DNA follows: TGCAGCGTCGGGACAAGGTCCTACGAGCAGTACTTC.

The rearrangement uses TRBV4-1 and TRBJ1-2; D gene uncertain. The CDR3 contains 16 residues. Trimming removed 0 bases from V and 2 bases from J, with 13 bases in between. Germline values: CDR1 MGHRA, CDR2 YSYEKL. The CDR3 DNA reads TGCGCCAGCAGCCAAGATGATAGCACTTTGAACTATGGCTACACCTTC. Translated, it gives CASSQDDSTLNYGYTF.

V and J are TRBV30 and TRBJ2-1, with TRBD1 identical over 8 bases. Trimming took 5 bases from V and 7 from J; bases not matched to a gene: 10. The CDR3 loop spans 14 amino acids. CDR1 and CDR2 from the germline V gene are GTSNPN and SVGIG (reference sequence). The CDR3: CAWVTGGFRNEQFF. Written as DNA, the CDR3 is TGTGCCTGGGTTACAGGGGGGTTTAGAAATGAGCAGTTCTTC.

This clone was seen just once. The chain combines TRBV6-1 with TRBJ2-5; 8 bases are a match to TRBD1. V lost 10 bases and J lost 5; bases outside the gene matches: 6. The germline V gene encodes CDR1 MNHNS and CDR2 SASEGT. The CDR3 has 12 residues. CDR3 in DNA: TGTGCCACCCAGGGGGCGAGCGAGACCCAGTACTTC. Amino acids: CATQGASETQYF.